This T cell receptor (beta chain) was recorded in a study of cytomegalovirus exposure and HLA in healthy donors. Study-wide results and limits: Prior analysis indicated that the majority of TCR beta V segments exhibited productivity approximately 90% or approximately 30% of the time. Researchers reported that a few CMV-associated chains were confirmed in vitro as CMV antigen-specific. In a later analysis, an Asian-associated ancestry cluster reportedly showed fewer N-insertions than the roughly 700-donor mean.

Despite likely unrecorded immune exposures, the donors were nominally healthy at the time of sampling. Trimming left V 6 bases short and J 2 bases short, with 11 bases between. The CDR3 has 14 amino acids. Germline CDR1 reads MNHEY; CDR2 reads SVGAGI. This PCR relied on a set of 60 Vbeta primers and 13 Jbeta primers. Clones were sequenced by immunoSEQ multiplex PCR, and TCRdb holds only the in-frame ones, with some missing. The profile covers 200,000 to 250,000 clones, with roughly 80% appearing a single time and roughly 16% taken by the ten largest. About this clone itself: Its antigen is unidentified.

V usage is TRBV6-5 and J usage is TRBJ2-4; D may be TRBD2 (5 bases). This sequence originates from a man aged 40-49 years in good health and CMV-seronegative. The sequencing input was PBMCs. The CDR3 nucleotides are TGTGCCAGCAGGGAATCGGGATCCAAAAACATTCAGTACTTC. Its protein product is CASRESGSKNIQYF.